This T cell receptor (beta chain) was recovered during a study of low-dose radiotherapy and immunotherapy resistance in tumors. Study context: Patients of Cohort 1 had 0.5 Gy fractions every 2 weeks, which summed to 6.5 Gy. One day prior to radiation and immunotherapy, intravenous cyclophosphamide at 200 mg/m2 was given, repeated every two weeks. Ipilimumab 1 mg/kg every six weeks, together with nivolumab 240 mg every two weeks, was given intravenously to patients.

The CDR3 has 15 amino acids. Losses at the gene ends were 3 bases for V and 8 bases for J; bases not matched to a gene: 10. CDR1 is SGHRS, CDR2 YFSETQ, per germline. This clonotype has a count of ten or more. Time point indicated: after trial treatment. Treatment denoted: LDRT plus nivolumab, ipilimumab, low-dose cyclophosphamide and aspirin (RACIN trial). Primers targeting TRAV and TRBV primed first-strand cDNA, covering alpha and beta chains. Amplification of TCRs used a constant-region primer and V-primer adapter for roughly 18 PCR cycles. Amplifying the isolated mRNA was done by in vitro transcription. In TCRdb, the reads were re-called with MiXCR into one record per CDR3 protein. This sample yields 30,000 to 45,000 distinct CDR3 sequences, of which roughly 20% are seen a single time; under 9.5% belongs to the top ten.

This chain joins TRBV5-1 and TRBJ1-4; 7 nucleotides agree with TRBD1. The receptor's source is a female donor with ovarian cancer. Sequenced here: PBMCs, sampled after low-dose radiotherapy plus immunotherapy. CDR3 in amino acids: CASSWEGGAWEKLFF. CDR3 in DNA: TGCGCCAGCAGCTGGGAAGGGGGCGCCTGGGAAAAACTGTTTTTT.